This entry concerns a single T cell receptor (beta chain). PCR used 60 Vbeta primers and 13 Jbeta primers. Repertoires were generated with immunoSEQ multiplex PCR, while TCRdb's copy carries only in-frame clones and drops some. Here the sample spans under 200,000 clones, 86% being singletons. The data are from a study of cytomegalovirus exposure and HLA in healthy donors. The CDR3 extends over 14 amino acids. V shed 8 bases and J 5 bases; nucleotides not matched to a gene: 6. CDR1 LNHDA and CDR2 SQIVND come from the germline V gene (reference sequence). The donors (healthy individuals) were bone marrow donors.

The clonotype originates from a woman in her 30s in good health and CMV-seronegative. The sequenced sample consisted of PBMCs. The genes are TRBV19 and TRBJ2-7; 13 bases are shared with TRBD2. CDR3 in amino acids: CASGLAGAPDEQYF. In DNA form, the CDR3 reads TGTGCCAGTGGACTAGCGGGAGCCCCCGACGAGCAGTACTTC.